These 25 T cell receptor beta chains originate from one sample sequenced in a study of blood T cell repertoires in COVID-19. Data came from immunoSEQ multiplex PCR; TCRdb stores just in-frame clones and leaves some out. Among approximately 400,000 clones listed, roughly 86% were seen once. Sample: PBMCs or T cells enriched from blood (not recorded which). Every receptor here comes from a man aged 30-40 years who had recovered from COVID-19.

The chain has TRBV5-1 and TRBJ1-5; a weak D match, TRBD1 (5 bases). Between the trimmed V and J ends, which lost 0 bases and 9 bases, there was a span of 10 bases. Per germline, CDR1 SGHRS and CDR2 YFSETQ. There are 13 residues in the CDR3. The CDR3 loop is CASSLDRLGPQHF. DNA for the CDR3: TGCGCCAGCAGCTTGGACAGGTTGGGGCCCCAGCATTTT.

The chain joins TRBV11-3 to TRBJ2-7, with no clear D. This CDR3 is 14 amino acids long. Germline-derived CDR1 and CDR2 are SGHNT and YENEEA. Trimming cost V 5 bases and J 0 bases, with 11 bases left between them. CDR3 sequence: CASSTDGNSYEQYF. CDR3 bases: TGTGCCAGCAGCACAGACGGAAACTCCTACGAGCAGTACTTC.

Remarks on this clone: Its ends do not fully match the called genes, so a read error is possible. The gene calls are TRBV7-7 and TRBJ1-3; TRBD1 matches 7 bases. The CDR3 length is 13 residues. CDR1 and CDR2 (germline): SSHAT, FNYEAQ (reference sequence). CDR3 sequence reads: CASSQGAGNTIYF. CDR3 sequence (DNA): TGTGCTAGCAGCCAGGGGGCTGGAAACACCATATATTTT.

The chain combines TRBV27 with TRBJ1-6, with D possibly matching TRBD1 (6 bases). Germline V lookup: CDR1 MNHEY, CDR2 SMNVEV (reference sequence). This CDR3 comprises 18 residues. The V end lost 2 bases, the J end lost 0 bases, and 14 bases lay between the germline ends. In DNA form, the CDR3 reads TGTGCCAGCAGTTTAGGTGGGGGCCTCAGCTCCTATAATTCACCCCTCCACTTT. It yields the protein CASSLGGGLSSYNSPLHF.

This CDR3 is CASSLQGTYGYTF. CDR3 nucleotide sequence: TGTGCCAGCAGCCTACAGGGCACCTATGGCTACACCTTC. The chain couples TRBV7-3 to TRBJ1-2, with D possibly matching TRBD1 (6 bases). This CDR3 is built from 13 residues. CDR1 and CDR2 from the germline V gene are SGHTA and FQGTGA. V gave up 5 bases and J gave up 4 bases, with 11 bases separating them.

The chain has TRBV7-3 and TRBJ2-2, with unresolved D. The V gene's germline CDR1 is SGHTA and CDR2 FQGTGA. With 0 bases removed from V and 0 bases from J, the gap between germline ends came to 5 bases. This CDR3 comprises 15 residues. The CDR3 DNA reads TGTGCCAGCAGCTTAACACCTACGAACACCGGGGAGCTGTTTTTT. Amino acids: CASSLTPTNTGELFF.

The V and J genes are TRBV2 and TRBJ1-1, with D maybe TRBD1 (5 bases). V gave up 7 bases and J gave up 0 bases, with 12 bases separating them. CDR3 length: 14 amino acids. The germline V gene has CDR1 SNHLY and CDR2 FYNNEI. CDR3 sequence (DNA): TGTGCCAGCACCGGGCAGGGTCTGAACACTGAAGCTTTCTTT. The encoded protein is CASTGQGLNTEAFF.

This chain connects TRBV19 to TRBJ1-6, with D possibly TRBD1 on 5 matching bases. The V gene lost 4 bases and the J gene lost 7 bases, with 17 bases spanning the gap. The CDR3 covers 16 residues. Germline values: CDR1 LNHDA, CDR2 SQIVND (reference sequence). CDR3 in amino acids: CASSSHRRLENSPLHF. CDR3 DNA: TGTGCCAGTAGTAGCCACAGGCGACTCGAGAATTCACCCCTCCACTTT.

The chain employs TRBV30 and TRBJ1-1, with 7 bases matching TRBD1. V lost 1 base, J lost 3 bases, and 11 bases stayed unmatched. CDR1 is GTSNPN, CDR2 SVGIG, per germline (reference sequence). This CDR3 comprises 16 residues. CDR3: CAWSGDSLLSDTEAFF. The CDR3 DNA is TGTGCCTGGAGTGGGGACAGCCTCTTATCGGACACTGAAGCTTTCTTT.

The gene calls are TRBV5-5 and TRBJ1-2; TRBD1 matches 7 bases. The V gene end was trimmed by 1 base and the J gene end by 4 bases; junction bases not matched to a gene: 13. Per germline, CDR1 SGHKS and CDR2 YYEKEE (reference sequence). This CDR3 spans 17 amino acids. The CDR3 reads CASSLTDGTVNFYGYTF. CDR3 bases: TGTGCCAGCAGCTTGACGGATGGGACAGTTAATTTCTATGGCTACACCTTC.

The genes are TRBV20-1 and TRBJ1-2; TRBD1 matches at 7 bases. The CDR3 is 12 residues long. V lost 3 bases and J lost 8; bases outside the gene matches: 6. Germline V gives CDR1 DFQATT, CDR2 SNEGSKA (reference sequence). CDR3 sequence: CSASIGQDGYTF. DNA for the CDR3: TGCAGTGCTAGTATTGGACAGGACGGCTACACCTTC.

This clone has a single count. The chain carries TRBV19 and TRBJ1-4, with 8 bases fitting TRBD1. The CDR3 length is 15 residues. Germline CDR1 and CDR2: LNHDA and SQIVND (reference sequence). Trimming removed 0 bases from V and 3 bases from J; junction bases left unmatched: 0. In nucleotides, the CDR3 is TGTGCCAGTAGTATAGACAGGGGGCCTAATGAAAAACTGTTTTTT. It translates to CASSIDRGPNEKLFF.

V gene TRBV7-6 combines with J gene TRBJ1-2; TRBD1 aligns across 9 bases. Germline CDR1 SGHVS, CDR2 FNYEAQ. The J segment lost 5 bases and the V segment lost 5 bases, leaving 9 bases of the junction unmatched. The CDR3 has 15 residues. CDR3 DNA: TGTGCCAGCAGCCCAGGGACAGGGACTGGGTATGGCTACACCTTC. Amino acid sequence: CASSPGTGTGYGYTF.

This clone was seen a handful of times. CDR3 DNA: TGTGCCAGTGGGGACAACTATAATTCACCCCTCCACTTT. Amino acid sequence: CASGDNYNSPLHF. The chain employs TRBV12-3 or TRBV12-4 and TRBJ1-6; possibly TRBD1 for D (6 bases). V shed 9 bases and J shed 3 bases, with 9 bases lying between them. This CDR3 has 13 residues.

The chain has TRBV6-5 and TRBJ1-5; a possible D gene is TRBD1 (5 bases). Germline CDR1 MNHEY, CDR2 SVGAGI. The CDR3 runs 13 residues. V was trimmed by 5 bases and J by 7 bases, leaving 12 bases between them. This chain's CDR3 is CASSPQERQPQHF. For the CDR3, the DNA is TGTGCCAGCAGTCCACAGGAAAGACAGCCCCAGCATTTT.

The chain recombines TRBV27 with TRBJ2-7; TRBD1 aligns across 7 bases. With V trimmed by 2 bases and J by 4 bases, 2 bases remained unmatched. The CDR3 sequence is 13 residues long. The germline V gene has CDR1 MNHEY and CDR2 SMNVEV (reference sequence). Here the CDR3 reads CASSLGTAYEQYF. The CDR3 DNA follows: TGTGCCAGCAGTTTAGGGACAGCATACGAGCAGTACTTC.

The CDR3 loop is CASSVGTSANTGELFF. The CDR3 bases are TGTGCCAGCAGCGTAGGTACTAGCGCGAACACCGGGGAGCTGTTTTTT. This chain joins TRBV9 and TRBJ2-2, with TRBD2 matching 7 bases. Germline CDR1 and CDR2: SGDLS and YYNGEE. CDR3 length equals 16 residues. V gave up 0 bases and J gave up 0 bases; unmatched junction bases: 2.

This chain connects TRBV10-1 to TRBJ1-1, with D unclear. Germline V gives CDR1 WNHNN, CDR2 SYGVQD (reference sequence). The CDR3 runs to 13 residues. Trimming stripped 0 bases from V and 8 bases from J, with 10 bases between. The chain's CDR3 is CASSESGRWEAFF. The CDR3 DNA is TGCGCCAGCAGTGAGTCTGGCCGTTGGGAAGCTTTCTTT.

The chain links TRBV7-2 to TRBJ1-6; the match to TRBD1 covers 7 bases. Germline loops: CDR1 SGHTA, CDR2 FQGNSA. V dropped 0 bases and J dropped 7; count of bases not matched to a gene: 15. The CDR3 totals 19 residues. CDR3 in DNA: TGTGCCAGCAGCTTAGCATACCCCGCCGCGGGACAGCGGAATTCACCCCTCCACTTT. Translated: CASSLAYPAAGQRNSPLHF.

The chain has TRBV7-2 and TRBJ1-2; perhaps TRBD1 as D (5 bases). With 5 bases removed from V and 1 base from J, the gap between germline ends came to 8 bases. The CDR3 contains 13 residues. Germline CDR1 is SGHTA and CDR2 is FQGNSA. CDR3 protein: CASSPDSNYGYTF. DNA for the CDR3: TGTGCCAGCAGCCCCGACAGTAACTATGGCTACACCTTC. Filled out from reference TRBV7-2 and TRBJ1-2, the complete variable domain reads GAGVSQSPSNKVTEKGKDVELRCDPISGHTALYWYRQSLGQGLEFLIYFQGNSAPDKSGLPSDRFSAERTGGSVSTLTIQRTQQEDSAVYLCASSPDSNYGYTFGSGTRLTVV.

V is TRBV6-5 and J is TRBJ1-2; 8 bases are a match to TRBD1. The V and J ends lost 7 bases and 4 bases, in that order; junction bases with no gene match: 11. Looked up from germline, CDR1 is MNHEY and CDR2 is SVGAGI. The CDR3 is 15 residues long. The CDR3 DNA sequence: TGTGCCAGCACCCGGACAGGGTCCGGACTCTATGGCTACACCTTC. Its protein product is CASTRTGSGLYGYTF.

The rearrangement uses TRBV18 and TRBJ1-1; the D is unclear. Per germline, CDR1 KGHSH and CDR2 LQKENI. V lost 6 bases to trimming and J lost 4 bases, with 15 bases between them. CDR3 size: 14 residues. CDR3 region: CASSPRPLSTEAFF. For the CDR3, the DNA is TGTGCCAGCTCGCCGAGGCCTTTGAGCACTGAAGCTTTCTTT.

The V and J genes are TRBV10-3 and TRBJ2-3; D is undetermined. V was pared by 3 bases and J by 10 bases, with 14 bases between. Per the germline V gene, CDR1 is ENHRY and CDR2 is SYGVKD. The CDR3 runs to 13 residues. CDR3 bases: TGTGCCATCAGTGACCCCGCCAGACTGGCGCAGTATTTT. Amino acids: CAISDPARLAQYF.

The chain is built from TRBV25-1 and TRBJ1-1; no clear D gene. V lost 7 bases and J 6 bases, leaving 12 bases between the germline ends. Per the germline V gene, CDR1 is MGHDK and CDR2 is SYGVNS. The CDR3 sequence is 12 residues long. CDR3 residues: CASIGDYAEAFF. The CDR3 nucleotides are TGTGCCAGCATCGGAGATTACGCTGAAGCTTTCTTT.

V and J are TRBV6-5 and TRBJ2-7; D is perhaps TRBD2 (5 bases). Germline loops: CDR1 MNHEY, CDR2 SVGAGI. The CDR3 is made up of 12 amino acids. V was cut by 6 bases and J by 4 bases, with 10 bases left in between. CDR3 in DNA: TGTGCCAGCAGGAAAGGACTTTACGAGCAGTACTTC. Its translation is CASRKGLYEQYF.